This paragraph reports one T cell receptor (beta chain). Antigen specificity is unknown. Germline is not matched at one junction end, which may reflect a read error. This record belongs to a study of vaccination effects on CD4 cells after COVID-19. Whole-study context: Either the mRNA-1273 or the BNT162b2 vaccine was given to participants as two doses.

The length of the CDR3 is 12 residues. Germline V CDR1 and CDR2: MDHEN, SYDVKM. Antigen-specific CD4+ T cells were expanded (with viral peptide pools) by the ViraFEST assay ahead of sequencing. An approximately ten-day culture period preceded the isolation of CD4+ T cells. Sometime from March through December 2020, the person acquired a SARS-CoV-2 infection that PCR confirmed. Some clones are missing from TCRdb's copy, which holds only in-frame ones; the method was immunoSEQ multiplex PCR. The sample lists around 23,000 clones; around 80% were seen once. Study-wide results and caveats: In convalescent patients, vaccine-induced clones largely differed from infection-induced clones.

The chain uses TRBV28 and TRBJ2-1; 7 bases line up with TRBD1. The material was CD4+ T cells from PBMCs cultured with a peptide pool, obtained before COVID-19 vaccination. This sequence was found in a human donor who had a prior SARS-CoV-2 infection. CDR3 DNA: TGTGCCAGCAGTCGAAGGGCCCGGGACAGCCTCTTC. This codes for CASSRRARDSLF. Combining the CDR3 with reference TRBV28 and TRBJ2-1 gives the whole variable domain DVKVTQSSRYLVKRTGEKVFLECVQDMDHENMFWYRQDPGLGLRLIYFSYDVKMKEKGDIPEGYSVSREKKERFSLILESASTNQTSMYLCASSRRARDSLFGPGTRLTVL.